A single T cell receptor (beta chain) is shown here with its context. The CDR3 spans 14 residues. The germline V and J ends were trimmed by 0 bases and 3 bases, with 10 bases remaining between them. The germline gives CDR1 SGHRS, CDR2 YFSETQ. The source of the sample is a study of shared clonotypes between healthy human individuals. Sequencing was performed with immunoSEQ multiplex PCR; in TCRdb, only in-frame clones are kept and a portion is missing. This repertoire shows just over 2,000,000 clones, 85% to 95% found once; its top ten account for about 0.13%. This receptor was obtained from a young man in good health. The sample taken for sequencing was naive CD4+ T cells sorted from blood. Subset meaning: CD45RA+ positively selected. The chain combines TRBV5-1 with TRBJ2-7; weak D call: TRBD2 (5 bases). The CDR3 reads CASSLDPGNYEQYF. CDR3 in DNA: TGCGCCAGCAGCTTGGACCCGGGGAACTACGAGCAGTACTTC.